This TCR beta chain is drawn from a study of blood T cell repertoires in COVID-19. Authors' methods: Estimates of nucleated cell counts were drawn from the amplification of reference gene primers. The repertoire was sequenced with immunoSEQ multiplex PCR; TCRdb's copy has only in-frame clones and lacks some. That table supplies the V and J calls and clone size; D and trimming were determined from the DNA. The sample lists around 430,000 clones; around nine tenths were seen once. The count of this clone is one. V lost 3 bases and J lost 3; bases outside the gene matches: 1. CDR1 SNHLY and CDR2 FYNNEI come from the germline V gene. The CDR3 length is 14 residues. Enrolled through a virtual design, the participants were between about 18 and 100 years of age and came from fewer than 30 US areas. Participants' own reports of clinical history determined their cohort assignment.

This rearrangement joins TRBV2 to TRBJ2-7, with 11 positions matching TRBD2. The sequenced sample consisted of PBMCs or T cells enriched from blood (not recorded which). The TCR originated in a woman in her forties or fifties who had recovered from COVID-19. This CDR3 is CASSETSGVYEQYF. The CDR3 region has the DNA TGTGCCAGCAGTGAGACTAGCGGGGTCTACGAGCAGTACTTC. The full variable domain, rest sourced from reference TRBV2 and TRBJ2-7, is EPEVTQTPSHQVTQMGQEVILRCVPISNHLYFYWYRQILGQKVEFLVSFYNNEISEKSEIFDDQFSVERPDGSNFTLKIRSTKLEDSAMYFCASSETSGVYEQYFGPGTRLTVT.